The 31 T cell receptor beta chains below come from one sample, sequenced in a study of T cells in women clearing cervical HPV infection. Profiling relied on immunoSEQ multiplex PCR, and the TCRdb table lists in-frame clones only, not all of them. This sample's clone table lists 20,000 or so clones. Sequencing was carried out using blood buffy coat. The source is a woman between 18 and 69 years old with a cervical HPV16 infection that either progressed to CIN3+ or cleared (not recorded which).

Of note for this clone: Read sequence stops 3 residues before the CDR3 end, and the germline J gene provides the missing end. V usage is TRBV9 and J usage is TRBJ2-3, with 10 bases fitting TRBD2. CDR1 and CDR2 from the germline V gene are SGDLS and YYNGEE. The ends lost 0 bases at V and 0 bases at J; junction bases unmatched: 4. This CDR3 comprises 17 residues. CDR3 bases read: TGTGCCAGCAGCGTAGGTACTAGCGGGGCTAGCACAGATACG. Translating it yields CASSVGTSGASTDT. From start to end, the CDR3 is CASSVGTSGASTDTQYF.

Incomplete CDR3 DNA: TGCAGTGCTGCCAGGGGGATCACCCACTATGGC. It yields the protein CSAARGITHYG. The full-length CDR3 reads as CSAARGITHYGYTF. The chain joins TRBV20-1 to TRBJ1-2, with TRBD1 matching 7 bases. The CDR3 end lies 3 residues beyond the end of the read and is filled in from the germline J gene. The germline CDR1 and CDR2 sequences are DFQATT and SNEGSKA (reference sequence). The V and J ends lost 5 bases and 3 bases, in that order; junction bases with no gene match: 9. CDR3 length: 14 amino acids.

Details on this clone: The observed sequence ends 3 residues before the CDR3 terminus, with the missing tail filled in from the germline J gene. The rearrangement joins TRBV12-3 or TRBV12-4 to TRBJ2-3, with D tentatively TRBD1 (6 bases). Deletions cut 3 bases from V and 4 bases from J, with 8 bases between. The CDR3 sequence is 13 residues long. CDR3 bases read: TGTGCCAGCAGTTTTAAGGGGGCAGATACG. Translating it yields CASSFKGADT. The full CDR3 reads CASSFKGADTQYF.

A word on this clone: Read sequence stops 3 residues before the CDR3 end, and the germline J gene provides the missing end. V is TRBV28 and J is TRBJ1-2; possible D gene TRBD1, 5 bases. The germline V gene encodes CDR1 MDHEN and CDR2 SYDVKM. Trimming shortened V by 2 bases and J by 4 bases, and 17 bases separated the two germline ends. The CDR3 has 16 amino acids. CDR3: CASSLGRDFIGYGYTF. Incomplete CDR3 DNA: TGTGCCAGCAGTTTAGGCAGGGATTTTATAGGCTATGGC.

Turning to this clone: The read ends 3 residues early relative to the CDR3; the germline J gene fills the gap. The rearrangement uses TRBV30 and TRBJ1-6; no clear D. Between the trimmed V and J ends, which lost 0 bases and 6 bases, there was a span of 12 bases. This CDR3 has 15 residues. Germline CDR1 is GTSNPN and CDR2 is SVGIG (reference sequence). CDR3 sequence reads: CAWSVYGLLNSPLHF. The part of the CDR3 DNA that was read is TGTGCCTGGAGTGTTTATGGACTGCTTAATTCACCC.

Comments on this clone: The read ends 3 residues shy of where the CDR3 ends; the end is completed using the germline J gene. The chain couples TRBV30 to TRBJ1-2; D not certain. Trimming took 2 bases from V and 4 from J, leaving 5 bases between them. The CDR3 is 11 amino acids. The germline CDR1 and CDR2 sequences are GTSNPN and SVGIG (reference sequence). CDR3: CAWSQIYGYTF. Incomplete CDR3 DNA: TGTGCCTGGAGTCAAATCTATGGC.

On this clone: One end of the junction does not line up with germline, which may come from a read error. The read terminates 3 residues before the CDR3 end, so the remaining end is supplied by the germline J gene. V and J are TRBV4-2 and TRBJ2-3; no definite D call. The germline gives CDR1 LGHNA, CDR2 YNFKEQ. The CDR3 length is 16 residues. CDR3 DNA, as far as it was read: TGCGCCAGCAGCCACGTATCCGCGGCGGGCACAGATACG. Encoded protein: CASSHVSAAGTDT. The entire CDR3 sequence reads CASSHVSAAGTDTQYF.

By frequency, this clone registers large. The read stops 3 residues short of the end of the CDR3; the missing end is completed from the germline J gene. The gene calls are TRBV4-2 and TRBJ2-6; 7 bases align to TRBD1. J gave up 0 bases and V 4 bases, and 9 bases lay outside the gene matches. Germline loops: CDR1 LGHNA, CDR2 YNFKEQ. The CDR3 covers 18 residues. The CDR3 loop reads CASSPGQSPPSGANVLTF. The part of the CDR3 DNA that was read is TGTGCCAGCAGCCCGGGACAGTCTCCCCCCTCTGGGGCCAACGTC.

Comment on this clone: The read finishes 3 residues shy of the CDR3 end, and the germline J gene is used to complete it. The chain is built from TRBV15 and TRBJ1-2; the D gene is possibly TRBD1 (5 bases). The germline V gene encodes CDR1 LNHNV and CDR2 YYDKDF (reference sequence). V gave up 3 bases and J gave up 4 bases, with 15 bases separating them. The CDR3 is 15 amino acids. The sequenced part of the CDR3 DNA is TGTGCCACCAGCAGTTTATCAGGGATTGGCTATGGC. This encodes CATSSLSGIGYG. From start to end, the CDR3 is CATSSLSGIGYGYTF.

Concerning this clone: With the read ending 3 residues before the CDR3 end, the germline J gene is used to fill in that end. The chain uses TRBV7-2 and TRBJ2-7, with TRBD1 as a possible D gene (5 bases). Germline V gives CDR1 SGHTA, CDR2 FQGNSA. The CDR3 has 13 residues. V lost 4 bases and J lost 6, with 13 bases in between. CDR3 sequence: CASSSGPQREQYF. The sequenced part of the CDR3 DNA is TGTGCCAGCAGCTCAGGGCCCCAACGCGAG.

About this clone itself: The CDR3 end lies 3 residues beyond the end of the read and is filled in from the germline J gene. The rearrangement joins TRBV28 to TRBJ1-2; 7 bases map to TRBD1. Trimming removed 7 bases from V and 3 bases from J; junction bases left unmatched: 11. The CDR3 covers 15 residues. CDR1 is MDHEN and CDR2 is SYDVKM in the germline V gene. The chain's CDR3 is CASTTGGRGDYGYTF. CDR3 DNA, as far as it was read: TGTGCCAGCACCACCGGGGGCAGGGGGGACTATGGC.

As to this clone: The read stops 3 residues short of the end of the CDR3; the missing end is completed from the germline J gene. The chain carries TRBV10-3 and TRBJ2-7; 8 positions agree with TRBD2. The J segment lost 3 bases and the V segment lost 8 bases, leaving 9 bases of the junction unmatched. Per germline, CDR1 ENHRY and CDR2 SYGVKD. The CDR3 spans 14 residues. The CDR3 sequence is CAIRAGLANYEQYF. The CDR3 bases that were read are TGTGCCATCCGGGCTGGACTAGCAAACTACGAG.

To note about this clone: The CDR3 extends 3 residues past the end of the read, so its final part is completed from the germline J gene. The V gene is TRBV30, the J gene TRBJ1-1; D gene ambiguous. Germline loops: CDR1 GTSNPN, CDR2 SVGIG (reference sequence). CDR3 length: 13 residues. The CDR3 loop is CASGLGGIDTAFF. The CDR3 bases that were read are TGTGCCTCTGGACTAGGCGGGATAGATACG.

Remarks on this clone: The CDR3 end falls 3 residues outside the read, so it is completed with the germline J gene. This chain connects TRBV7-2 to TRBJ1-1; 8 nucleotides match TRBD1. Germline CDR1 SGHTA, CDR2 FQGNSA. This CDR3 comprises 14 residues. J lost 6 bases, V lost 6 bases, and 9 bases had no gene match. The CDR3 here is CASRTQGARAEAFF. CDR3 DNA (partial): TGTGCCAGCAGGACTCAGGGGGCGCGGGCTGAA.

About this clone: Read data end 3 residues before the CDR3 end; the end is taken from the germline J gene. The chain couples TRBV2 to TRBJ1-5; 7 bases line up with TRBD1. J was trimmed by 3 bases and V by 6 bases; bases with no gene match: 8. The CDR3 is 15 residues long. Per germline, CDR1 SNHLY and CDR2 FYNNEI. The CDR3 region is CASSIGQVPNQPQHF. The CDR3 DNA, read in part, is TGTGCCAGCAGCATCGGACAGGTCCCCAATCAGCCC. The whole variable domain, remainder taken from reference TRBV2 and TRBJ1-5, is EPEVTQTPSHQVTQMGQEVILRCVPISNHLYFYWYRQILGQKVEFLVSFYNNEISEKSEIFDDQFSVERPDGSNFTLKIRSTKLEDSAMYFCASSIGQVPNQPQHFGDGTRLSIL.

The CDR3 DNA, read in part, is TGCAGTGCTACCGGGACAGGGGCAAGCTACGAG. Its translation is CSATGTGASYE. The full CDR3 sequence reads CSATGTGASYEQYF. The chain carries TRBV20-1 and TRBJ2-7, with 10 bases identical to TRBD1. The CDR3 end lies 3 residues beyond the end of the read and is filled in from the germline J gene. The trim removed 4 bases at V and 3 bases at J, leaving 6 bases unmatched. This CDR3 is built from 14 residues. Per the germline V gene, CDR1 is DFQATT and CDR2 is SNEGSKA (reference sequence).

As to this clone: Coverage ceases 3 residues before the CDR3 finishes, and the germline J gene fills in the end. V is TRBV5-6 and J is TRBJ1-1; possibly TRBD1 for D (5 bases). Germline values: CDR1 SGHDT, CDR2 YYEEEE. V lost 6 bases to trimming and J lost 1 base, with 13 bases between them. This CDR3 has 14 amino acids. Incomplete CDR3 DNA: TGTGCCAGCACCGTAGTCGACAGGAACACTGAA. Its translation is CASTVVDRNTE. In full, the CDR3 reads CASTVVDRNTEAFF.

Note on this clone: The read ends 3 residues before the CDR3 terminus; that terminus is restored from the germline J gene. The chain is built from TRBV18 and TRBJ1-2, with TRBD1 matching over 7 bases. The germline V gene has CDR1 KGHSH and CDR2 LQKENI. This CDR3 is 13 amino acids long. The DNA read from the CDR3 is TGTGCCAGCTCACCAACAGGGGCAGATACC. Translation: CASSPTGADT. Given in full, the CDR3 is CASSPTGADTYTF.

Of note for this clone: A junction boundary mismatches the germline segment, possibly from a read error. Partial CDR3 DNA: TGTGTCAGCAGCTTAGTGGCGGGAGTTACCCACGAG. Amino acids: CVSSLVAGVTHE. The CDR3 in full is CVSSLVAGVTHEQYF. V is TRBV7-2 and J is TRBJ2-7, with 7 positions matching TRBD2. With the read ending 3 residues before the CDR3 end, the germline J gene is used to fill in that end. This CDR3 has 15 amino acids. From germline, CDR1 is SGHTA and CDR2 FQGNSA.

With respect to this clone: The read is 3 residues too short to cover the CDR3 end, so that end is filled in from the germline J gene. The chain recombines TRBV9 with TRBJ2-3; TRBD2 aligns across 9 bases. This CDR3 is 17 amino acids long. CDR1 and CDR2 (germline): SGDLS, YYNGEE. V lost 3 bases, J lost 3 bases, and 11 bases stayed unmatched. The CDR3 sequence is CASSGPVAGAGTDTQYF. Partial CDR3 DNA: TGTGCCAGCAGCGGACCCGTAGCGGGAGCCGGGACAGATACG.

Comment on this clone: With the read ending 3 residues before the CDR3 end, the germline J gene is used to fill in that end. This sequence joins TRBV20-1 and TRBJ2-4; 9 bases align to TRBD1. V gave up 6 bases and J gave up 3 bases; unmatched junction bases: 9. Germline CDR1 and CDR2: DFQATT and SNEGSKA (reference sequence). The CDR3 totals 15 residues. The CDR3 sequence: CSAHRGLYGKNIQYF. The CDR3 bases that were read are TGCAGTGCACACAGGGGGCTGTATGGCAAAAACATT.

About this clone itself: Sequencing ends 3 residues short of the CDR3 end; the germline J gene provides the rest. J is TRBJ1-4 and V is TRBV5-1; maybe TRBD1 (5 bases). This CDR3 is built from 16 residues. The germline V and J ends were trimmed by 7 bases and 0 bases, with 16 bases remaining between them. CDR1 and CDR2 from the germline V gene are SGHRS and YFSETQ. The CDR3 loop reads CASRGDSTPTNEKLFF. Incomplete CDR3 DNA: TGCGCCAGCCGGGGGGACTCAACCCCAACTAATGAAAAA.

On this clone itself: The read ends 3 residues before the CDR3 terminus; that terminus is restored from the germline J gene. J is TRBJ2-3 and V is TRBV5-5; D may be TRBD2 (6 bases). V lost 1 base, J lost 0 bases, and 9 bases lay in between. The V gene's germline CDR1 is SGHKS and CDR2 YYEKEE (reference sequence). The CDR3 sequence is 15 residues long. CDR3 protein: CASSLPSVSTDTQYF. Incomplete CDR3 DNA: TGTGCCAGCAGCTTGCCTAGCGTTAGCACAGATACG.

With regard to this clone: A junction boundary mismatches the germline segment, possibly from a read error. The CDR3 goes on 3 residues after the read ends, and that part is filled in from the germline J gene. Other DNA sequences of this sample code for an identical CDR3. J is TRBJ1-3 and V is TRBV6-1; 8 bases are a match to TRBD1. This CDR3 region has 17 residues. The germline CDR1 and CDR2 sequences are MNHNS and SASEGT. The CDR3 bases that were read are TGTGCCAGCAGTGAATTTATCACAGGGGGGTCTGGAAACACA. It yields the protein CASSEFITGGSGNT. The full CDR3 is CASSEFITGGSGNTIYF.

This clone is classed as medium-sized by frequency. The sequence runs out 3 residues before the end of the CDR3; the remainder is reconstructed from the germline J gene. The genes are TRBV5-1 and TRBJ2-2, with D perhaps TRBD1 (5 bases). Trimming took off 4 bases at V and 6 bases at J, with 28 bases between the two ends. This CDR3 has 19 residues. Germline CDR1 is SGHRS and CDR2 is YFSETQ. CDR3 in amino acids: CASSPTLASQDIIAGELFF. CDR3 DNA, as far as it was read: TGCGCCAGCAGCCCCACCTTGGCGTCACAGGATATCATTGCCGGGGAG.

Details on this clone: The read halts 3 residues ahead of the CDR3 end, with the missing end drawn from the germline J gene. The chain is built from TRBV5-4 and TRBJ1-1; a possible D gene is TRBD1 (5 bases). V was trimmed by 4 bases and J by 2 bases, leaving 12 bases between them. From germline, CDR1 is SGHNT and CDR2 YYREEE (reference sequence). The CDR3 covers 14 residues. The CDR3 sequence: CASSAEGANTEAFF. CDR3 DNA (partial): TGTGCCAGCAGCGCAGAAGGGGCAAACACTGAA.

About this clone: The read falls 3 residues short of the CDR3 end, and the missing part is taken from the germline J gene. The chain joins TRBV2 to TRBJ2-3; a weak D match, TRBD2 (6 bases). V lost 5 bases, J lost 3 bases, and 12 bases lay in between. Germline-derived CDR1 and CDR2 are SNHLY and FYNNEI. The CDR3 contains 14 residues. CDR3 region: CASSYSGTTDTQYF. CDR3 DNA (partial): TGTGCCAGCAGTTATAGCGGAACTACAGATACG.

The CDR3 protein is CASSQTGTTDYTF. CDR3 DNA (partial): TGTGCCAGCAGTCAGACCGGGACTACCGAC. This chain uses TRBV7-2 with TRBJ1-2; TRBD1 is a possible D gene (5 bases). The CDR3 end falls 3 residues outside the read, so it is completed with the germline J gene. The length of the CDR3 is 13 residues. Germline assignment: CDR1 SGHTA and CDR2 FQGNSA.

About this clone itself: The sequenced fragment ends 3 residues before the CDR3 boundary, so the rest is inferred from the germline J gene. The V and J genes are TRBV20-1 and TRBJ2-5; D is possibly TRBD1 (5 bases). The CDR3 is made up of 12 amino acids. Trimming removed 3 bases from V and 5 bases from J, with 10 bases in between. Germline assignment: CDR1 DFQATT and CDR2 SNEGSKA (reference sequence). Here the CDR3 reads CSASSTDETQYF. The covered CDR3 bases are TGCAGTGCTAGTTCGACAGATGAGACC.

In regard to this clone: The CDR3 end falls 3 residues outside the read, so it is completed with the germline J gene. The J gene is TRBJ1-1, the V gene TRBV10-3; TRBD1 matches at 10 bases. J gave up 0 bases and V 10 bases, and 2 bases lay outside the gene matches. This CDR3 comprises 13 residues. Germline V gene data show CDR1 as ENHRY and CDR2 as SYGVKD. The chain's CDR3 is CATGQGMNTEAFF. The part of the CDR3 DNA that was read is TGTGCCACGGGACAGGGGATGAACACTGAA.

On this clone: The observed sequence ends 3 residues before the CDR3 terminus, with the missing tail filled in from the germline J gene. The chain uses TRBV6-2 or TRBV6-3 and TRBJ1-2; 7 bases match TRBD1. The CDR3 contains 15 residues. Germline loops: CDR1 MNHEY, CDR2 SVGEGT. The V segment lost 4 bases and the J segment 4 bases; nucleotides outside the gene matches: 9. CDR3 sequence reads: CASSFGGQRVYGYTF. CDR3 bases read: TGTGCCAGCAGTTTCGGGGGACAGAGGGTCTATGGC.